The source of this TCR beta chain is a study of cytomegalovirus exposure and HLA in healthy donors. Study-level points and caveats: Some TCR beta chains (roughly 160 of them) were listed as cytomegalovirus-associated. Through in vitro validation, three CMV-associated chains were shown to be specific for CMV antigens.

Libraries were prepared by immunoSEQ multiplex PCR; TCRdb keeps only in-frame clonotypes and omits some of them. Of 100,000 to 150,000 clones listed, around 94% are singletons. Concerning this clone itself: Its antigen is not identified.

The donors were part of the validation cohort, which consisted of roughly 120 subjects and was separate from the first cohort of about 670 subjects. The V segment lost 5 bases and the J segment 5 bases; nucleotides outside the gene matches: 12. The CDR3 is 15 residues long. Germline V lookup: CDR1 MGHDK, CDR2 SYGVNS. Input material: PBMCs. The gene calls are TRBV25-1 and TRBJ2-7, with 7 bases that match TRBD1. The origin of this receptor is a woman younger than 35 in good health and CMV-seronegative. The CDR3 reads CASSPQWTGGHEQYF. Here the CDR3 DNA reads TGTGCCAGCAGTCCCCAGTGGACAGGCGGTCACGAGCAGTACTTC.